The next 15 T cell receptor beta chains were all read from a single sample in a study of PD-L1 blockade in urothelial cancer. The data were produced by immunoSEQ multiplex PCR, yet TCRdb's version contains in-frame clones alone and is incomplete. This sample has 100,000 or so clones, with approximately 91% found just once. Material: PBMCs, obtained around atezolizumab (anti-PD-L1) treatment. These TCRs come from a woman older than 75 with urothelial cancer.

This chain uses TRBV28 with TRBJ1-4, with D maybe TRBD1 (5 bases). The V gene lost 6 bases and the J gene lost 7 bases, with 15 bases spanning the gap. Germline lookup yields CDR1 MDHEN and CDR2 SYDVKM. This CDR3 spans 14 amino acids. The CDR3 DNA reads as TGTGCCAGCAGCCCCGGGGGGGGTGGTGAAAAACTGTTTTTT. Encoded protein: CASSPGGGGEKLFF.

The rearrangement uses TRBV18 and TRBJ2-2, with 8 bases identical to TRBD1. Germline-derived CDR1 and CDR2 are KGHSH and LQKENI. The CDR3 runs to 14 residues. The J segment lost 7 bases and the V segment lost 3 bases, leaving 4 bases of the junction unmatched. The CDR3 DNA sequence: TGTGCCAGCTCACCGGACAGGGCTAACGGGGAGCTGTTTTTT. The encoded protein is CASSPDRANGELFF.

The J gene is TRBJ2-7, the V gene TRBV19, with 7 bases lining up with TRBD1. The CDR3 is made up of 14 amino acids. Germline V CDR1 and CDR2: LNHDA, SQIVND (reference sequence). The trim removed 1 base at V and 6 bases at J, leaving 6 bases unmatched. The CDR3 here is CASSIGQGTGEQYF. The CDR3 DNA reads as TGTGCCAGTAGTATAGGACAGGGAACAGGCGAGCAGTACTTC.

V and J are TRBV5-1 and TRBJ1-2; 8 nucleotides line up with TRBD1. The CDR3 loop spans 17 amino acids. With 0 bases clipped from V and 1 base from J, the junction kept 8 bases outside the gene matches. CDR1 and CDR2 (germline): SGHRS, YFSETQ. CDR3 region: CASSLVGRDRINYGYTF. In DNA, the CDR3 is TGCGCCAGCAGCTTGGTAGGCCGGGACAGGATTAACTATGGCTACACCTTC. Complete variable domain (other parts from reference TRBV5-1 and TRBJ1-2): KAGVTQTPRYLIKTRGQQVTLSCSPISGHRSVSWYQQTPGQGLQFLFEYFSETQRNKGNFPGRFSGRQFSNSRSEMNVSTLELGDSALYLCASSLVGRDRINYGYTFGSGTRLTVV.

As DNA, the CDR3 is TGTGCCAGCAGCCCGGGACTAGCGGGAGAGTGGTCCTACAATGAGCAGTTCTTC. This gives the protein CASSPGLAGEWSYNEQFF. The chain combines TRBV7-9 with TRBJ2-1, with TRBD2 matching over 14 bases. The CDR3 contains 18 residues. Trimming at V came to 5 bases and at J to 1 base, leaving 7 bases not matched to a gene. Germline V gene sequence: CDR1 SEHNR, CDR2 FQNEAQ (reference sequence).

This chain joins TRBV19 and TRBJ1-2; a weak D match, TRBD1 (6 bases). Trimming took 3 bases from V and 10 from J, leaving 18 bases between them. CDR3 length equals 14 residues. Germline values: CDR1 LNHDA, CDR2 SQIVND (reference sequence). The CDR3 nucleotides are TGTGCCAGTAGTATCATCAACAGGGAGTCAGTCTACACCTTC. Encoded protein: CASSIINRESVYTF.

The sample holds one count of this clone. The V gene is TRBV9, the J gene TRBJ1-1, with D perhaps matching TRBD1 (6 bases). The CDR3 has 15 amino acids. Trimming cost V 0 bases and J 4 bases, with 13 bases left between them. Germline V gene sequence: CDR1 SGDLS, CDR2 YYNGEE. The CDR3: CASSVESRGTTEAFF. DNA of the CDR3: TGTGCCAGCAGCGTAGAAAGCAGGGGTACCACTGAAGCTTTCTTT.

The chain combines TRBV19 with TRBJ2-2; a possible D gene is TRBD2 (6 bases). Germline V lookup: CDR1 LNHDA, CDR2 SQIVND (reference sequence). V shed 1 base and J shed 6 bases, with 15 bases lying between them. The CDR3 totals 16 residues. CDR3 sequence: CASSIAVGGSAGELFF. In DNA, the CDR3 is TGTGCCAGTAGTATAGCCGTCGGGGGTAGTGCCGGGGAGCTGTTTTTT.

The chain is built from TRBV25-1 and TRBJ2-3; weak D call: TRBD1 (5 bases). CDR1 is MGHDK and CDR2 is SYGVNS in the germline V gene. The ends were cut back, 6 bases at V and 0 bases at J, with 13 bases in the middle. This CDR3 contains 15 residues. CDR3 DNA: TGTGCCAGCAGAGGGGTCTCACTAAGCACAGATACGCAGTATTTT. Translating it yields CASRGVSLSTDTQYF.

This sequence joins TRBV2 and TRBJ1-4; 7 bases are a match to TRBD1. Germline V lookup: CDR1 SNHLY, CDR2 FYNNEI. V was pared by 1 base and J by 2 bases, with 4 bases of the junction left unmatched. The CDR3 is 16 residues long. The CDR3 bases are TGTGCCAGCAGTGAAGTAGGGGGCTCGACTAATGAAAAACTGTTTTTT. It encodes CASSEVGGSTNEKLFF.

V gene TRBV27 combines with J gene TRBJ2-3, with D possibly being TRBD2 (6 bases). Trimming removed 5 bases from V and 2 bases from J, with 11 bases in between. This CDR3 comprises 14 residues. CDR1 MNHEY and CDR2 SMNVEV come from the germline V gene (reference sequence). CDR3 sequence (DNA): TGTGCCAGCAGTCCACGGGACTTCACAGATACGCAGTATTTT. Translated: CASSPRDFTDTQYF.

The rearrangement joins TRBV6-5 to TRBJ2-2; D possibly corresponds to TRBD2 (6 bases). CDR1 is MNHEY, CDR2 SVGAGI, per germline. This CDR3 region has 15 residues. Deletions cut 5 bases from V and 7 bases from J, with 17 bases between. CDR3 in amino acids: CASSNRDWVGGELFF. DNA of the CDR3: TGTGCCAGCAGTAATCGGGACTGGGTTGGCGGGGAGCTGTTTTTT.

This clone has only one observation. The gene calls are TRBV7-9 and TRBJ1-1; 7 bases match TRBD1. Trimming took 3 bases from V and 4 from J; bases not matched to a gene: 2. CDR1 is SEHNR and CDR2 is FQNEAQ in the germline V gene (reference sequence). This CDR3 contains 13 residues. The CDR3 loop is CASSLDRRTEAFF. In DNA, the CDR3 is TGTGCCAGCAGCTTGGACAGGCGCACTGAAGCTTTCTTT.

V and J are TRBV6-5 and TRBJ1-5; a weak D match, TRBD1 (5 bases). The CDR3 covers 13 residues. V shed 5 bases and J shed 6 bases, with 11 bases lying between them. Germline CDR1 and CDR2: MNHEY and SVGAGI. For the CDR3, the DNA is TGTGCCAGCAGTGCCTATCAGGGTCAGCCCCAGCATTTT. It yields the protein CASSAYQGQPQHF.

J is TRBJ1-2 and V is TRBV7-6; TRBD1 matches at 8 bases. CDR3 size: 13 residues. Germline CDR1 SGHVS, CDR2 FNYEAQ. J gave up 6 bases and V 4 bases, and 4 bases lay outside the gene matches. Here the CDR3 DNA reads TGTGCCAGCAGCTCACAGGGGGTGGATGGCTACACCTTC. Translated: CASSSQGVDGYTF.